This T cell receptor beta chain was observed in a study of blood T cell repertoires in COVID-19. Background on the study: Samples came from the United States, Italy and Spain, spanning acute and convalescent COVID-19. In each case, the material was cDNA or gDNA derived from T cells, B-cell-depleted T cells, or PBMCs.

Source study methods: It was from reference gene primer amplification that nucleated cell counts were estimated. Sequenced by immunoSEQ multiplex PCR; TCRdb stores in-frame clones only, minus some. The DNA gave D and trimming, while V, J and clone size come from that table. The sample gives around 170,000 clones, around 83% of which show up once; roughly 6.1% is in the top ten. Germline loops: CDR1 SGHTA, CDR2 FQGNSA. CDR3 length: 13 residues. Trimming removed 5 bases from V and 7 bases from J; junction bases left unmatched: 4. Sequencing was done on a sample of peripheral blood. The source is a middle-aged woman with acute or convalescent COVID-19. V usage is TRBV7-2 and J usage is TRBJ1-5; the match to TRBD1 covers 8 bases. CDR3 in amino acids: CASSPGQGQPQHF. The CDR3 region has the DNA TGTGCCAGCAGCCCTGGACAGGGACAGCCCCAGCATTTT.